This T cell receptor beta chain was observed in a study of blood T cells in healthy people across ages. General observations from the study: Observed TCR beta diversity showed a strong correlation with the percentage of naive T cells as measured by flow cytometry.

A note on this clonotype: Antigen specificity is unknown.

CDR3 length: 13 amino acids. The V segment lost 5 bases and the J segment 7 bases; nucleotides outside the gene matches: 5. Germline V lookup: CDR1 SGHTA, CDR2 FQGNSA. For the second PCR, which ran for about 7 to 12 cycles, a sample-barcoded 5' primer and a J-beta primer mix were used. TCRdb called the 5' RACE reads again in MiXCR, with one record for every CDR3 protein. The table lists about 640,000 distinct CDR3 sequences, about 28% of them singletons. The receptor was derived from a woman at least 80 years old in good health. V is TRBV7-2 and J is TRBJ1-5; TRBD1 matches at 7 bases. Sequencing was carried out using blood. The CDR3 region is CASSPGTEQPQHF. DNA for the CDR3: TGTGCCAGCAGCCCTGGGACAGAGCAGCCCCAGCATTTT.